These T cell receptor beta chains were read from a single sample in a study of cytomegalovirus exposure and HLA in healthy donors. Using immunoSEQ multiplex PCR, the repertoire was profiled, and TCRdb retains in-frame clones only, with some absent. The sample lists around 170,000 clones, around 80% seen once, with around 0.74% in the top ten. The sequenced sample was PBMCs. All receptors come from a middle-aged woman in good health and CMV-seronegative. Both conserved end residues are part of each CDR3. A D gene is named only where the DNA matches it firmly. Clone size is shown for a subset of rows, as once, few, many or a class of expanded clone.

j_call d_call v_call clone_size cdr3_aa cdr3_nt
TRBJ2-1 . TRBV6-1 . CASSVWPSRDYNEQFF TGTGCCAGCAGTGTTTGGCCTAGCAGAGATTACAATGAGCAGTTCTTC
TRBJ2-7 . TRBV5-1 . CASSPITGYGNYEQYF TGCGCCAGCAGCCCAATTACCGGGTACGGTAACTACGAGCAGTACTTC
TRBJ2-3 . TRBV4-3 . CASSQGGGATDTQYF TGCGCCAGCAGCCAAGGGGGCGGGGCCACAGATACGCAGTATTTT
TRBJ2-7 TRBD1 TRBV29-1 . CSVDVQGAGEQYF TGCAGCGTTGATGTTCAGGGGGCGGGGGAGCAGTACTTC
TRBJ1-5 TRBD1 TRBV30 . CAWSVKGTGDQPQHF TGTGCCTGGAGTGTAAAGGGGACAGGGGATCAGCCCCAGCATTTT
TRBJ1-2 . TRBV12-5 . CASGLVIASGGYTF TGTGCTAGTGGTTTGGTAATAGCCTCAGGGGGCTACACCTTC
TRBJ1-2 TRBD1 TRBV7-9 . CASSLEGQGANGYTF TGTGCCAGCAGCTTAGAGGGGCAGGGGGCGAATGGCTACACCTTC
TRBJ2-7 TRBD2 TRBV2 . CASSPSFGGSADEQYF TGTGCCAGCAGCCCTTCGTTTGGCGGGAGTGCGGACGAGCAGTACTTC
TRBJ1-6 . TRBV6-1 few CASSPFVDNSPLHF TGTGCCAGCAGTCCGTTCGTCGATAATTCACCCCTCCACTTT
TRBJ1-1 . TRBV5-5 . CASSLASGAMNTEAFF TGTGCCAGCAGCTTGGCTTCAGGGGCCATGAACACTGAAGCTTTCTTT
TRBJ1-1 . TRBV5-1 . CASSLEVQAEAFF TGCGCCAGCAGCTTGGAAGTCCAAGCTGAGGCTTTCTTT
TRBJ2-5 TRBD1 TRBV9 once CASSAPGGRGTQYF TGTGCCAGCAGCGCCCCAGGGGGCAGAGGGACCCAGTACTTC
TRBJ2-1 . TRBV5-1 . CASSPTGTWTDNEQFF TGCGCCAGCAGCCCTACGGGGACATGGACAGACAATGAGCAGTTCTTC
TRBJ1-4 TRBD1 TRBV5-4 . CASSKRQGGRNEKLFF TGTGCCAGCAGCAAAAGACAGGGGGGGCGTAATGAAAAACTGTTTTTT
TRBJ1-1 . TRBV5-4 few CASSLVGSLIAEAFF TGTGCCAGCAGCTTGGTGGGGAGCTTAATTGCTGAAGCTTTCTTT
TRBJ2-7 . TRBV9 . CASSVAGAAPYEQYF TGTGCCAGCAGCGTCGCGGGGGCAGCCCCCTACGAGCAGTACTTC
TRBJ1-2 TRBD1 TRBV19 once CASSPSTTGGRAQGGGYTF TGTGCCAGTAGCCCTTCCACGACAGGGGGCAGAGCCCAAGGAGGGGGCTACACCTTC
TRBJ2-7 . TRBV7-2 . CASSFISDYEQYF TGTGCCAGCAGCTTCATTAGCGACTACGAGCAGTACTTC
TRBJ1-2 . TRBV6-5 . CASSLFQTAYGYTF TGTGCCAGCAGCCTTTTCCAGACAGCCTATGGCTACACCTTC
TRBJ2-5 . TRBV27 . CASSPGTSSETQYF TGTGCCAGCAGCCCCGGGACTTCCTCCGAGACCCAGTACTTC
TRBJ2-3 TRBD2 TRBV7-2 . CASSLTSASTDTQYF TGTGCCAGCAGCTTGACTAGCGCGAGCACAGATACGCAGTATTTT
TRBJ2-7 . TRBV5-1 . CASSAGGSYEQYF TGCGCCAGCAGCGCTGGAGGGTCCTACGAGCAGTACTTC
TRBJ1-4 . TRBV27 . CASSLFGRANEKLFF TGTGCCAGCAGTTTATTTGGGCGGGCTAATGAAAAACTGTTTTTT
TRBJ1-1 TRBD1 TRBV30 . CAWKGAQWTEAFF TGTGCCTGGAAGGGGGCGCAGTGGACTGAAGCTTTCTTT
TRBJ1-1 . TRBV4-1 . CASSQVRGTEAFF TGCGCCAGCAGCCAAGTAAGAGGAACTGAAGCTTTCTTT
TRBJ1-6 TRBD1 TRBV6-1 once CASSEVPRQGRNSPLHF TGTGCCAGCAGTGAAGTTCCGCGACAGGGGCGGAATTCACCCCTCCACTTT
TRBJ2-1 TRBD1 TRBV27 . CASSPQTGQVLNEQFF TGTGCCAGCAGTCCCCAGACAGGGCAGGTTCTCAATGAGCAGTTCTTC
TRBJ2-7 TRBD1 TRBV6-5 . CASRSTGGEQYF TGTGCCAGCAGGTCGACAGGGGGCGAGCAGTACTTC
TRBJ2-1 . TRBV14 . CASADSAYNEQFF TGTGCCAGCGCCGACTCCGCCTACAATGAGCAGTTCTTC
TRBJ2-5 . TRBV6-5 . CASSFGTLQETQYF TGTGCCAGCAGTTTCGGGACTTTACAAGAGACCCAGTACTTC
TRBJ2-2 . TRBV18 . CASSPPTANTGELFF TGTGCCAGCTCACCGCCAACAGCGAACACCGGGGAGCTGTTTTTT
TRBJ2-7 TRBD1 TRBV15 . CATSREIGQVREQYF TGTGCCACCAGCAGGGAAATTGGACAGGTGCGCGAGCAGTACTTC
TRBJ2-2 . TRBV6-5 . CASNTGMNTGELFF TGTGCCAGCAACACAGGGATGAACACCGGGGAGCTGTTTTTT
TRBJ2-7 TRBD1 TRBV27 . CASGARGQTSYEQYF TGTGCCAGCGGTGCCAGGGGACAGACATCCTACGAGCAGTACTTC
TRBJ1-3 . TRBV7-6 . CASSSHRVRNTIYF TGTGCCAGCAGCTCCCACAGGGTTAGAAACACCATATATTTT
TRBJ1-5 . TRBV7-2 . CASSLSSYRRAGNQPQHF TGTGCCAGCAGCTTATCGAGTTACAGGAGGGCTGGCAATCAGCCCCAGCATTTT
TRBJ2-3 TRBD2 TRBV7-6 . CASSLQLAGLIPDTQYF TGTGCCAGCAGCTTACAACTAGCGGGGCTTATTCCGGATACGCAGTATTTT
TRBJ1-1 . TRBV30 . CAWSPVNTEAFF TGTGCCTGGAGTCCCGTGAACACTGAAGCTTTCTTT
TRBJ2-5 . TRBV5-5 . CASSSSETQYF TGTGCCAGCAGCTCGTCTGAGACCCAGTACTTC
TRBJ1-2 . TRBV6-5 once CASSYSTEANYGYTF TGTGCCAGCAGTTACTCGACAGAAGCTAACTATGGCTACACCTTC
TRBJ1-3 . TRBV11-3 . CASSLGRGSGNTIYF TGTGCCAGCAGCTTAGGACGGGGCTCTGGAAACACCATATATTTT
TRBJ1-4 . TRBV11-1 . CASSLSYSSNEKLFF TGTGCCAGCAGCTTAAGCTACAGCTCTAATGAAAAACTGTTTTTT
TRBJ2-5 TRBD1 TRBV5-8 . CASSTGQGQETQYF TGTGCCAGCAGCACAGGACAGGGACAAGAGACCCAGTACTTC
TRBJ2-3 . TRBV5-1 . CASSLAADFSTDTQYF TGCGCCAGCAGCTTGGCCGCAGATTTTAGCACAGATACGCAGTATTTT
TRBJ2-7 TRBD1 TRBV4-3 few CASSQTGQVDYEQYF TGCGCCAGCAGCCAAACGGGACAGGTAGACTACGAGCAGTACTTC
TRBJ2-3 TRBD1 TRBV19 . CASSVDRGTDTQYF TGTGCCAGTAGTGTAGACAGGGGGACAGATACGCAGTATTTT
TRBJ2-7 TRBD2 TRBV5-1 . CASSSTGTSTYEQYF TGCGCCAGCAGCTCCACCGGGACTAGTACGTACGAGCAGTACTTC
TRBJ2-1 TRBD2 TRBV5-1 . CASSLVGTKAPNEQFF TGCGCCAGCAGCTTGGTCGGGACTAAGGCCCCGAATGAGCAGTTCTTC
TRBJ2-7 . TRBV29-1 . CSVEDRRGSPLRIWQYF TGCAGCGTTGAAGATCGGAGGGGCTCCCCTTTGAGGATATGGCAGTACTTC
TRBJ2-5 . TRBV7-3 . CASSLQGLYQETQYF TGTGCCAGCAGCTTACAGGGACTGTACCAAGAGACCCAGTACTTC
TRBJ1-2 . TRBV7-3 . CASSLSTAGMALDHGYTF TGTGCCAGCAGCTTAAGCACAGCCGGTATGGCCCTCGATCATGGCTACACCTTC
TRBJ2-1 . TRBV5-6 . CASSFGEFGEQFF TGTGCCAGCAGCTTCGGGGAATTCGGGGAGCAGTTCTTC
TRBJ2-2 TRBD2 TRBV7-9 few CASMGGGASGELFF TGTGCCAGCATGGGCGGGGGGGCATCCGGGGAGCTGTTTTTT
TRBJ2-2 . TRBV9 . CASRTSGGTGELFF TGTGCCAGCAGGACCTCCGGGGGCACCGGGGAGCTGTTTTTT
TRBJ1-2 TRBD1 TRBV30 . CAWTQGATKDGYTF TGTGCCTGGACACAGGGGGCGACTAAGGATGGCTACACCTTC
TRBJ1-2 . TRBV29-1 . CSVGAANYGYTF TGCAGCGTTGGGGCAGCTAACTATGGCTACACCTTC
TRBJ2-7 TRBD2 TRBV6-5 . CASSYPAGGIYEQYF TGTGCCAGCAGTTATCCAGCGGGAGGGATCTACGAGCAGTACTTC
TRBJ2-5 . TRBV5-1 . CASSSGQTQETQYF TGCGCCAGCAGCAGTGGACAGACTCAAGAGACCCAGTACTTC
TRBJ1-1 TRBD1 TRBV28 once CASSLSSGTGAFF TGTGCCAGCAGTCTATCGTCCGGGACAGGGGCTTTCTTT